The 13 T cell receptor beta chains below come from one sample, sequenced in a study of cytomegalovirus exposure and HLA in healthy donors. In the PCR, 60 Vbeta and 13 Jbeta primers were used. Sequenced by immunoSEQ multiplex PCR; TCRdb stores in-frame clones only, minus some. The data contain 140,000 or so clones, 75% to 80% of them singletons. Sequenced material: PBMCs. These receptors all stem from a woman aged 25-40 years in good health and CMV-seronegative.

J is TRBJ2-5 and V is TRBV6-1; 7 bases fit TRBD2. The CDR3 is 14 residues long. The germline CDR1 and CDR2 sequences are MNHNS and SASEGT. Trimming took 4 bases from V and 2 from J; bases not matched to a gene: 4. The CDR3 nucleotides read TGTGCCAGCAGTGTGGGTAGCGGGCAAGAGACCCAGTACTTC. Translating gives CASSVGSGQETQYF.

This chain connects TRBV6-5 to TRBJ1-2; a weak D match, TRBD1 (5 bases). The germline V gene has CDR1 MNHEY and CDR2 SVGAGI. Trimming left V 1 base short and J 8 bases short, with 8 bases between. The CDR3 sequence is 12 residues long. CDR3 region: CASSYWGDGYTF. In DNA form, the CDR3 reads TGTGCCAGCAGTTACTGGGGGGACGGCTACACCTTC.

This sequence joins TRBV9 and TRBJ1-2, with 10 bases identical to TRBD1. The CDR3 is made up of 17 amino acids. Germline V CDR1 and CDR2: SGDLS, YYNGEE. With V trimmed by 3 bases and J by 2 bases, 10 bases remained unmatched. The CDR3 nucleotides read TGTGCCAGCAGCGCCGGACAGGGGGTTTCCTGGAACTATGGCTACACCTTC. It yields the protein CASSAGQGVSWNYGYTF.

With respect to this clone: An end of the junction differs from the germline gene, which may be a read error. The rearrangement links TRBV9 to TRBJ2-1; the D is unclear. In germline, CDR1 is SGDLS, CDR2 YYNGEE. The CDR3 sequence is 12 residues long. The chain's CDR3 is CASGKEYSEQFF. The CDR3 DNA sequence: TGTGCCAGCGGAAAAGAATACAGTGAGCAGTTCTTC.

In DNA form, the CDR3 reads TGTGCCAGCAGCGTGACTAGCGGGGGGGCCAGGACAGATACGCAGTATTTT. This codes for CASSVTSGGARTDTQYF. V is TRBV9 and J is TRBJ2-3, with 14 bases that match TRBD2. The V gene end was trimmed by 2 bases and the J gene end by 3 bases; junction bases not matched to a gene: 5. The V gene's germline CDR1 is SGDLS and CDR2 YYNGEE. The CDR3 totals 17 residues.

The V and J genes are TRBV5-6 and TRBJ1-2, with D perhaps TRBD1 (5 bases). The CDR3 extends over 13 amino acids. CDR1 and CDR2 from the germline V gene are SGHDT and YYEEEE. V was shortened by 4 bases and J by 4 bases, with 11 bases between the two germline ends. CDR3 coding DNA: TGTGCCAGCAGCGGCAGGGCTAGCTATGGCTACACCTTC. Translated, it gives CASSGRASYGYTF.

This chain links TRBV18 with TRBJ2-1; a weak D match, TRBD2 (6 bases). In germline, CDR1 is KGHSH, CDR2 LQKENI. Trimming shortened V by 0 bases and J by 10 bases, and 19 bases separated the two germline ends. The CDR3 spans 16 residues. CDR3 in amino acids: CASSPPGVAVVREQFF. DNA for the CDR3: TGTGCCAGCTCACCACCGGGGGTAGCGGTCGTGAGAGAGCAGTTCTTC.

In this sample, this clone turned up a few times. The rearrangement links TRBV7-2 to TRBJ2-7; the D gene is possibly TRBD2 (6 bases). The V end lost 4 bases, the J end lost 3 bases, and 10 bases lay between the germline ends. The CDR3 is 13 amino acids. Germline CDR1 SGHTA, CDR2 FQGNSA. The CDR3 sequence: CASSSRDYYEQYF. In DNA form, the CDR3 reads TGTGCCAGCAGCTCGCGGGATTACTACGAGCAGTACTTC.

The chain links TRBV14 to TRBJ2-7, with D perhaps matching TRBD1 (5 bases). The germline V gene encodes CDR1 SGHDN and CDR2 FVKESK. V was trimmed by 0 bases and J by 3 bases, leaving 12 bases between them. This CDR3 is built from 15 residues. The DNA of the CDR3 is TGTGCCAGCAGCCAAGATGTAACAGACAGCTACGAGCAGTACTTC. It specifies CASSQDVTDSYEQYF.

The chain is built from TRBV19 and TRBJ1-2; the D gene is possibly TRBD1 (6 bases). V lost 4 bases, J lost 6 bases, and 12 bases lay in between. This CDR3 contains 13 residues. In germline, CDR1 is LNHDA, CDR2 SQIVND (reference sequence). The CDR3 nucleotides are TGTGCCAGTAGTAGACAGGTCAGCGATGGCTACACCTTC. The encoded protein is CASSRQVSDGYTF.

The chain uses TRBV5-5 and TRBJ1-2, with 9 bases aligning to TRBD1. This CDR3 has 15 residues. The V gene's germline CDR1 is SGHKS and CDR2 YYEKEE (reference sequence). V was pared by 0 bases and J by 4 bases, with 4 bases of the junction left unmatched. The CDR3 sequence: CASSLDGTGIYGYTF. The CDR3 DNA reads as TGTGCCAGCAGCTTGGATGGGACAGGGATCTATGGCTACACCTTC.

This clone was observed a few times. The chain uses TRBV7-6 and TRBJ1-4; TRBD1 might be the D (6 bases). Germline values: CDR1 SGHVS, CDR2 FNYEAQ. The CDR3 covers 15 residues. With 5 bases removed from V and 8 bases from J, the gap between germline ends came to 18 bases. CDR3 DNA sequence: TGTGCCAGCAGCCCCCGGACAGTCCGCCAAGAAAAACTGTTTTTT. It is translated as CASSPRTVRQEKLFF.

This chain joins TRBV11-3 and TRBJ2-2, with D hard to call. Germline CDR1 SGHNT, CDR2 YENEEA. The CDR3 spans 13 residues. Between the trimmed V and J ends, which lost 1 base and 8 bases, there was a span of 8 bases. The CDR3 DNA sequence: TGTGCCAGCAGCTTAGGGCTGCCTGGGGAGCTGTTTTTT. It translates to CASSLGLPGELFF.